These T cell receptor beta chains were read from a single sample in a study of blood T cell repertoires in COVID-19. Assay used: immunoSEQ multiplex PCR; TCRdb lists only in-frame clones, some missing. Among some 200,000 clones listed, roughly four fifths were seen once. The sample consisted of peripheral blood. The receptors here all came from a woman between 40 and 50 years old with acute or convalescent COVID-19. Each CDR3 is given with its conserved first and last residue. A D gene is named only where the DNA matches it firmly. The size of a clone is reported for some rows only, either as once, few or many, or as a class for expanded clones.

cdr3_nt: TGTGCCAGCAGTGAATCCGACAGAGTGAATGAAAAACTGTTTTTT
cdr3_aa: CASSESDRVNEKLFF
d_call: -
v_call: TRBV25-1
j_call: TRBJ1-4
clone_size: once

cdr3_nt: TGTGCCAGCAAGACAGGGGGCTCGGGCAATCAGCCCCAGCATTTT
cdr3_aa: CASKTGGSGNQPQHF
d_call: TRBD1
v_call: TRBV7-2
j_call: TRBJ1-5
clone_size: -

cdr3_nt: TGTGCCAGCTCGGGCGGGAACTACGAGCAGTACTTC
cdr3_aa: CASSGGNYEQYF
d_call: -
v_call: TRBV6-6
j_call: TRBJ2-7
clone_size: -

cdr3_nt: TGTGCCAGCAGCCCGTTCTCAGGGGGCAATCAGCCCCAGCATTTT
cdr3_aa: CASSPFSGGNQPQHF
d_call: -
v_call: TRBV28
j_call: TRBJ1-5
clone_size: -

cdr3_nt: TGTGCCAGCAGCTCCCGTCAGGGGGTGGGCACTGAAGCTTTCTTT
cdr3_aa: CASSSRQGVGTEAFF
d_call: TRBD1
v_call: TRBV7-2
j_call: TRBJ1-1
clone_size: -

cdr3_nt: TGTGCCAGCTCACCCGTCGACAGACGCTCTGGAAACACCATATATTTT
cdr3_aa: CASSPVDRRSGNTIYF
d_call: -
v_call: TRBV18
j_call: TRBJ1-3
clone_size: -

cdr3_nt: TGTGCCAGCAGGTGGGATGGGGGACAGTCACCCCTCCACTTT
cdr3_aa: CASRWDGGQSPLHF
d_call: TRBD1
v_call: TRBV2
j_call: TRBJ1-6
clone_size: -

cdr3_nt: TGTGCCAGCTCACAGGGACAGGTGGGCGAGCAGTACTTC
cdr3_aa: CASSQGQVGEQYF
d_call: TRBD1
v_call: TRBV18
j_call: TRBJ2-7
clone_size: -

cdr3_nt: TGTGCCAGCAGCTTGCTGGGACAGGGTTGGACAGATACGCAGTATTTT
cdr3_aa: CASSLLGQGWTDTQYF
d_call: TRBD1
v_call: TRBV5-4
j_call: TRBJ2-3
clone_size: -

cdr3_nt: TGCGCCAGCAGCTTCCAGGGATCCCAAGAGACCCAGTACTTC
cdr3_aa: CASSFQGSQETQYF
d_call: -
v_call: TRBV5-1
j_call: TRBJ2-5
clone_size: -

cdr3_nt: TGTGCCAGCAGCTTAACGGGACTAGGGGGTGACACTGAAGCTTTCTTT
cdr3_aa: CASSLTGLGGDTEAFF
d_call: -
v_call: TRBV13
j_call: TRBJ1-1
clone_size: -

cdr3_nt: TGTGCCAGCAGTTTAAATGGCGCGGGAGACGAGCAGTACTTC
cdr3_aa: CASSLNGAGDEQYF
d_call: TRBD2
v_call: TRBV28
j_call: TRBJ2-7
clone_size: many

cdr3_nt: TGCGCCAGCAGCTTTAACACCCAAGAGACCCAGTACTTC
cdr3_aa: CASSFNTQETQYF
d_call: -
v_call: TRBV5-1
j_call: TRBJ2-5
clone_size: -

cdr3_nt: TGTGCCAGCAGCGCCGGGACAGGGAACACTGAAGCTTTCTTT
cdr3_aa: CASSAGTGNTEAFF
d_call: TRBD1
v_call: TRBV4-2
j_call: TRBJ1-1
clone_size: many

cdr3_nt: TGCGCCAGCAGCGGCGGACAGGGGGTTTATTCACCCCTCCACTTT
cdr3_aa: CASSGGQGVYSPLHF
d_call: TRBD1
v_call: TRBV10-1
j_call: TRBJ1-6
clone_size: -

cdr3_nt: TGTGCCTGGAGTCCAAACAGGGGCCAGCCCCAGCATTTT
cdr3_aa: CAWSPNRGQPQHF
d_call: TRBD1
v_call: TRBV30
j_call: TRBJ1-5
clone_size: -

cdr3_nt: TGTGCCAGCAGGAACCTGGGACAGGGATACTACGAGCAGTACTTC
cdr3_aa: CASRNLGQGYYEQYF
d_call: TRBD1
v_call: TRBV6-5
j_call: TRBJ2-7
clone_size: -